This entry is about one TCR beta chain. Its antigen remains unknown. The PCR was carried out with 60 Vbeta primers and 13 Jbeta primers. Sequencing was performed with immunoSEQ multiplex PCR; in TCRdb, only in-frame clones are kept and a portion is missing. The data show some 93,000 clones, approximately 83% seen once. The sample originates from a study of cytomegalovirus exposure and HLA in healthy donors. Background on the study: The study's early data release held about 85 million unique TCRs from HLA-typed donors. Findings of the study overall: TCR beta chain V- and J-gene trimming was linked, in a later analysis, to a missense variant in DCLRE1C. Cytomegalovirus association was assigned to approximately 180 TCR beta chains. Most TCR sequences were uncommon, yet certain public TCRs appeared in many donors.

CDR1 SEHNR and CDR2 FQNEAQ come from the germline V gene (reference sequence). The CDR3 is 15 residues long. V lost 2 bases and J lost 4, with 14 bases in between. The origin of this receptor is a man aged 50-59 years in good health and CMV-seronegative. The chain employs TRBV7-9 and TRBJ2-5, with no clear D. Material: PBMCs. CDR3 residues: CASSLFGLTVETQYF. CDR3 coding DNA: TGTGCCAGCAGCTTATTTGGGCTTACAGTAGAGACCCAGTACTTC.